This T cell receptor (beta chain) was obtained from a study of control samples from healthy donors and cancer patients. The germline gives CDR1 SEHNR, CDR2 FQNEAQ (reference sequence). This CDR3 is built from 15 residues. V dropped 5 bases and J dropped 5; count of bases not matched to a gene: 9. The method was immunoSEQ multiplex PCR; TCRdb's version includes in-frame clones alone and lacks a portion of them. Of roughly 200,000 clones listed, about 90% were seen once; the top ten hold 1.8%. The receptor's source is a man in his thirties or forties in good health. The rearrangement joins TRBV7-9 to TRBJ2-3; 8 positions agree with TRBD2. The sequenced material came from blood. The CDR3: CASSTGGESGDTQYF. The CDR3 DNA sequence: TGTGCCAGCAGCACGGGAGGGGAGAGTGGAGATACGCAGTATTTT.